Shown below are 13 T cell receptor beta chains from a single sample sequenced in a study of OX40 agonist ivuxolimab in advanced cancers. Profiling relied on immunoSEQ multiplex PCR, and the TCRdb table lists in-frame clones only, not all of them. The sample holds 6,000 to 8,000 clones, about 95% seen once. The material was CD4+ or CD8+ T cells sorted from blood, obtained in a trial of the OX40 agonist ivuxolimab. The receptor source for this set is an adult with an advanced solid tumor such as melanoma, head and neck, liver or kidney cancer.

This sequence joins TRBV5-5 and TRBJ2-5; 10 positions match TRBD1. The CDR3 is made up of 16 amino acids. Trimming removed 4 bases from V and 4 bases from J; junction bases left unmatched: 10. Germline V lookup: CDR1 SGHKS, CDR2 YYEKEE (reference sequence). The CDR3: CASSLGTGVIGETQYF. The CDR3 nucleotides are TGTGCCAGCAGCCTAGGGACAGGGGTTATCGGAGAGACCCAGTACTTC.

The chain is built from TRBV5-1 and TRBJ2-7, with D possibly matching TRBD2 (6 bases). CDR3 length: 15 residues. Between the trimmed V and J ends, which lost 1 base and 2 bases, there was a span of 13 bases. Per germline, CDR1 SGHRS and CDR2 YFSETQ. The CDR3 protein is CASSLLGTETYEQYF. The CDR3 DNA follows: TGCGCCAGCAGCTTGTTGGGGACTGAGACCTACGAGCAGTACTTC.

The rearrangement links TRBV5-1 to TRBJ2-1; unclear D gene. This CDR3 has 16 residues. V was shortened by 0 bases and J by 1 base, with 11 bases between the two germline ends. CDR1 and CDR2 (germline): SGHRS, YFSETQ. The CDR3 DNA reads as TGCGCCAGCAGCTTGGATGCGAGCGCTTCCTACAATGAGCAGTTCTTC. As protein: CASSLDASASYNEQFF.

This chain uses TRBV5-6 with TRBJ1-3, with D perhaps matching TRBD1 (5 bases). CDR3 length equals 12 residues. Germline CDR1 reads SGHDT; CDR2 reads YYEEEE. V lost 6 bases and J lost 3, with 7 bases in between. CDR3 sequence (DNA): TGTGCCAGCAAGGGGAATGGAAACACCATATATTTT. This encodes CASKGNGNTIYF.

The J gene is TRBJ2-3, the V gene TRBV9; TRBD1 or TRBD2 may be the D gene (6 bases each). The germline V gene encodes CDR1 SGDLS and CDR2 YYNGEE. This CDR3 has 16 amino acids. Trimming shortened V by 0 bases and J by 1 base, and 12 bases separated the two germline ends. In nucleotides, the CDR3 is TGTGCCAGCAGCGTAGGATCGGGGGCCGGCACAGATACGCAGTATTTT. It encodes CASSVGSGAGTDTQYF.

In DNA form, the CDR3 reads TGTGCCAGCCTACAGGGGGCCTCCTTGAACACTGAAGCTTTCTTT. Protein sequence: CASLQGASLNTEAFF. The chain carries TRBV2 and TRBJ1-1, with 9 bases fitting TRBD1. CDR3 size: 15 residues. CDR1 is SNHLY, CDR2 FYNNEI, per germline. V lost 8 bases, J lost 0 bases, and 7 bases stayed unmatched.

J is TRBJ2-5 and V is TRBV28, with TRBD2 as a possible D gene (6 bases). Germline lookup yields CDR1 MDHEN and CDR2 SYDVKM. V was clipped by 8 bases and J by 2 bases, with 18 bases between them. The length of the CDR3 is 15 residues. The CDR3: CASPQLSRGQETQYF. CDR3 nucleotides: TGTGCCAGCCCCCAACTGTCGCGGGGTCAAGAGACCCAGTACTTC.

CDR3 amino acids: CASSFAQGYGYTF. CDR3 coding DNA: TGTGCCAGCAGCTTCGCGCAGGGCTATGGCTACACCTTC. The V gene is TRBV7-2, the J gene TRBJ1-2, with D possibly being TRBD1 (5 bases). The CDR3 runs 13 residues. CDR1 is SGHTA and CDR2 is FQGNSA in the germline V gene. The ends were cut back, 3 bases at V and 4 bases at J, with 9 bases in the middle. The full variable domain, rest sourced from reference TRBV7-2 and TRBJ1-2, is GAGVSQSPSNKVTEKGKDVELRCDPISGHTALYWYRQSLGQGLEFLIYFQGNSAPDKSGLPSDRFSAERTGGSVSTLTIQRTQQEDSAVYLCASSFAQGYGYTFGSGTRLTVV.

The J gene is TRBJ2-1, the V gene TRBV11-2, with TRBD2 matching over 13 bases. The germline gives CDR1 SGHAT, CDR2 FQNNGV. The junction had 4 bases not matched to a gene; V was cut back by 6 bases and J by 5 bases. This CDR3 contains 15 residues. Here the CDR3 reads CASSRGTSGNNEQFF. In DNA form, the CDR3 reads TGTGCCAGCAGTAGAGGGACTAGCGGGAACAATGAGCAGTTCTTC.

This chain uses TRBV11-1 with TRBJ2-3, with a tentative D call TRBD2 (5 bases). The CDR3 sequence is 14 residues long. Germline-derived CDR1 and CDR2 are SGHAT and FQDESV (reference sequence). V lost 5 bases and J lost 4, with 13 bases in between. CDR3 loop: CASSPPGVPDTQYF. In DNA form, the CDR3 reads TGTGCCAGCAGCCCCCCCGGGGTACCAGATACGCAGTATTTT.

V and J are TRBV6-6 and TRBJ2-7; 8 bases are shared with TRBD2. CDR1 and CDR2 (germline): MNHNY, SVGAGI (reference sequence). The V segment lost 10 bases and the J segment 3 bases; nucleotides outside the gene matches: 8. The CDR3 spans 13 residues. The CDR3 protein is CATGRGYGYEQYF. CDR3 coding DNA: TGTGCCACCGGGAGGGGCTACGGCTACGAGCAGTACTTC.

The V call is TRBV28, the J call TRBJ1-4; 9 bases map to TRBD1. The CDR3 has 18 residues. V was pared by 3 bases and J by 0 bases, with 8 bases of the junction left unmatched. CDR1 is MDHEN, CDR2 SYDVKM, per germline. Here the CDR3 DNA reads TGTGCCAGCAGTTTTTACAGGGGGCTGGGACCAACTAATGAAAAACTGTTTTTT. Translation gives CASSFYRGLGPTNEKLFF.

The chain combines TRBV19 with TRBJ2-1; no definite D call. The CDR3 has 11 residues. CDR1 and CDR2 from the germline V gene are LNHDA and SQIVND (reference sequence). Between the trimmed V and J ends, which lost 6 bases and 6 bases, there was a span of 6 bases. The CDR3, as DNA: TGTGCCAGTAGGGGCGTCAATGAGCAGTTCTTC. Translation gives CASRGVNEQFF.